The 24 T cell receptor beta chains below were found in one sample sequenced in a study of T cell repertoires in cytomegalovirus infection. One entry per CDR3 protein results from TCRdb running MiXCR on the reads. This sample has roughly 110,000 distinct CDR3 sequences, with 30% to 35% found just once. These receptors' antigens are unknown. Sequencing used CD8+ T cells from cultured PBMCs, obtained from culture after CMV antigen stimulation. The source of these receptors is a human donor in good health (CMV status not recorded). Some clones in this sample may be carry-over from other donors' samples.

J is TRBJ2-3 and V is TRBV2, with 9 bases fitting TRBD2. Germline V gene sequence: CDR1 SNHLY, CDR2 FYNNEI. The CDR3 consists of 15 residues. The trim removed 5 bases at V and 2 bases at J, leaving 5 bases unmatched. The CDR3 sequence: CASSPVAGDTDTQYF. In DNA, the CDR3 is TGTGCCAGCAGTCCCGTAGCGGGGGACACAGATACGCAGTATTTT.

This clonotype is a singleton in its sample. Here the CDR3 DNA reads TGTGCCAGCAGTGTGGGACAGATAAACACTGAAGCTTTCTTT. The encoded protein is CASSVGQINTEAFF. The chain joins TRBV27 to TRBJ1-1; 7 nucleotides agree with TRBD1. Germline CDR1 reads MNHEY; CDR2 reads SMNVEV (reference sequence). The ends lost 5 bases at V and 2 bases at J; junction bases unmatched: 5. This CDR3 is 14 amino acids long.

The chain has TRBV6-2 or TRBV6-3 and TRBJ2-1; 10 nucleotides agree with TRBD1. Germline values: CDR1 MNHEY, CDR2 SVGEGT. The CDR3 contains 14 residues. J lost 8 bases, V lost 0 bases, and 1 base had no gene match. Here the CDR3 reads CASSYSGTGDEQFF. The CDR3 coding sequence is TGTGCCAGCAGTTACTCGGGGACAGGGGATGAGCAGTTCTTC.

This chain connects TRBV7-9 to TRBJ2-7; perhaps TRBD1 as D (5 bases). CDR1 is SEHNR and CDR2 is FQNEAQ in the germline V gene (reference sequence). The CDR3 contains 14 residues. V was pared by 1 base and J by 3 bases, with 10 bases between. The CDR3 protein is CASSLEGHSYEQYF. The CDR3 bases are TGTGCCAGCAGCTTAGAAGGACACAGCTACGAGCAGTACTTC. Full variable domain (rest looked up from reference TRBV7-9 and TRBJ2-7): DTGVSQNPRHKITKRGQNVTFRCDPISEHNRLYWYRQTLGQGPEFLTYFQNEAQLEKSRLLSDRFSAERPKGSFSTLEIQRTEQGDSAMYLCASSLEGHSYEQYFGPGTRLTVT.

This clonotype has at least ten counts. This sequence joins TRBV11-1 and TRBJ1-3; D is undetermined. Germline-derived CDR1 and CDR2 are SGHAT and FQDESV (reference sequence). V dropped 3 bases and J dropped 0 bases, with 9 bases sitting between them. The CDR3 totals 15 residues. The CDR3 protein is CASSFRGLSGNTIYF. The CDR3 DNA reads TGTGCCAGCAGCTTCCGGGGTCTCTCTGGAAACACCATATATTTT.

The chain employs TRBV5-6 and TRBJ1-2; 10 nucleotides line up with TRBD1. CDR1 SGHDT and CDR2 YYEEEE come from the germline V gene. The CDR3 consists of 15 residues. V shed 2 bases and J 4 bases; nucleotides not matched to a gene: 5. The CDR3 loop reads CASSFPGQGTYGYTF. DNA of the CDR3: TGTGCCAGCAGCTTTCCGGGACAGGGGACCTATGGCTACACCTTC.

Details on this clonotype: This is likely a read error, given that the CDR3 carries no conserved phenylalanine or tryptophan at its end. The V gene is TRBV7-2, the J gene TRBJ2-1, with 16 bases that match TRBD2. This CDR3 is 20 amino acids long. Trimming at V came to 2 bases and at J to 8 bases, leaving 15 bases not matched to a gene. The germline V gene encodes CDR1 SGHTA and CDR2 FQGNSA. CDR3 sequence reads: CASSLTPGTSGGAVTDEQFL. CDR3 nucleotides: TGTGCCAGCAGCTTAACTCCCGGGACTAGCGGGGGGGCAGTGACGGATGAGCAGTTCCTC.

A few counts support this clonotype. J is TRBJ2-3 and V is TRBV6-5; 7 nucleotides match TRBD1. This CDR3 contains 15 residues. J gave up 2 bases and V 4 bases, and 6 bases lay outside the gene matches. From germline, CDR1 is MNHEY and CDR2 SVGAGI. The CDR3 nucleotides are TGTGCCAGCAGTTTGGGACAGACATACACAGATACGCAGTATTTT. Translating it yields CASSLGQTYTDTQYF.

In this sample, this clonotype turned up once. The V gene is TRBV5-4, the J gene TRBJ2-3; 9 bases are shared with TRBD2. CDR3 length: 17 amino acids. J lost 4 bases, V lost 4 bases, and 13 bases had no gene match. The germline V gene has CDR1 SGHNT and CDR2 YYREEE (reference sequence). The CDR3 region is CASSDRAGGAPADTQYF. CDR3 sequence (DNA): TGTGCCAGCAGCGATAGAGCGGGGGGAGCTCCAGCAGATACGCAGTATTTT.

This clonotype has just a few counts. V gene TRBV29-1 combines with J gene TRBJ2-5, with TRBD1 matching 8 bases. The CDR3 is made up of 11 amino acids. CDR1 SQVTM and CDR2 ANQGSEA come from the germline V gene. V was pared by 6 bases and J by 5 bases, with 2 bases of the junction left unmatched. CDR3 residues: CSVDRDETQYF. CDR3 DNA sequence: TGCAGCGTGGACAGGGATGAGACCCAGTACTTC.

On this clonotype itself: A read error is likely, as this CDR3 ends without the conserved phenylalanine or tryptophan. The chain carries TRBV7-8 and TRBJ1-4; TRBD1 agrees at 8 bases. This CDR3 spans 15 amino acids. Germline loops: CDR1 SGHVS, CDR2 FQNEAQ. The CDR3 loop is CASKPTGDVDEELFV. The CDR3 DNA sequence: TGTGCCAGCAAGCCGACAGGGGATGTGGATGAAGAACTGTTTGTT.

This clonotype has ten or more counts. The chain uses TRBV20-1 and TRBJ2-7, with 7 bases that match TRBD1. J lost 0 bases, V lost 6 bases, and 20 bases had no gene match. The CDR3 spans 18 residues. Germline CDR1 is DFQATT and CDR2 is SNEGSKA (reference sequence). For the CDR3, the DNA is TGCAGTGCCCTACTCGGGACAGCCTCTAGGGGTAGCTCCTACGAGCAGTACTTC. It translates to CSALLGTASRGSSYEQYF.

This clonotype was seen ten or more times. The rearrangement joins TRBV27 to TRBJ2-3, with TRBD2 identical over 12 bases. Germline CDR1 is MNHEY and CDR2 is SMNVEV (reference sequence). V trimming: 5 bases; J trimming: 4 bases; junction bases outside the gene matches: 4. The CDR3 has 15 amino acids. The DNA of the CDR3 is TGTGCCAGCAGTCCCCGACTAGCGGGGGCAGATACGCAGTATTTT. It specifies CASSPRLAGADTQYF.

In its sample, this clonotype was seen a few times. This rearrangement joins TRBV4-3 to TRBJ2-1; no definite D call. The CDR3 extends over 15 amino acids. The germline V and J ends were trimmed by 0 bases and 0 bases, with 6 bases remaining between them. Germline CDR1 reads LGHNA; CDR2 reads YSLEER. CDR3 nucleotide sequence: TGCGCCAGCAGCCAAGACAGAGCCTCCTACAATGAGCAGTTCTTC. It codes for CASSQDRASYNEQFF.

The chain uses TRBV6-2 or TRBV6-3 and TRBJ1-2; the D is unclear. The V end lost 10 bases, the J end lost 3 bases, and 24 bases lay between the germline ends. Germline-derived CDR1 and CDR2 are MNHEY and SVGEGT. CDR3 length: 16 residues. The CDR3 protein is CATSLLERFFDYGYTF. The CDR3 DNA reads TGTGCCACCAGCCTTTTGGAGAGGTTTTTCGACTATGGCTACACCTTC.

In this sample, this clonotype turned up a few times. The J gene is TRBJ1-1, the V gene TRBV7-6, with D maybe TRBD1 (5 bases). The V gene's germline CDR1 is SGHVS and CDR2 FNYEAQ. Between the trimmed V and J ends, which lost 5 bases and 6 bases, there was a span of 7 bases. The CDR3 has 11 residues. CDR3 region: CASSQGPEAFF. The CDR3 DNA sequence: TGTGCCAGCAGCCAGGGCCCTGAAGCTTTCTTT. Based on the CDR3 plus reference TRBV7-6 and TRBJ1-1, the full variable domain is GAGVSQSPRYKVTKRGQDVALRCDPISGHVSLYWYRQALGQGPEFLTYFNYEAQQDKSGLPNDRFSAERPEGSISTLTIQRTEQRDSAMYRCASSQGPEAFFGQGTRLTVV.

This clonotype was picked up many times. This chain joins TRBV7-2 and TRBJ2-2; 14 nucleotides line up with TRBD2. The CDR3 extends over 16 amino acids. From germline, CDR1 is SGHTA and CDR2 FQGNSA. V lost 4 bases, J lost 4 bases, and 2 bases stayed unmatched. The chain's CDR3 is CASSWGTSGGTGELFF. The DNA for the CDR3 is TGTGCCAGCAGCTGGGGGACTAGCGGGGGCACCGGGGAGCTGTTTTTT. Full variable domain (outside the CDR3, taken from reference TRBV7-2 and TRBJ2-2): GAGVSQSPSNKVTEKGKDVELRCDPISGHTALYWYRQSLGQGLEFLIYFQGNSAPDKSGLPSDRFSAERTGGSVSTLTIQRTQQEDSAVYLCASSWGTSGGTGELFFGEGSRLTVL.

The V and J genes are TRBV6-6 and TRBJ2-7, with a possible D match to TRBD1 (6 bases). V gave up 0 bases and J gave up 0 bases, with 9 bases separating them. The CDR3 totals 15 residues. Looked up from germline, CDR1 is MNHNY and CDR2 is SVGAGI (reference sequence). CDR3 region: CASSYSRDNSYEQYF. DNA of the CDR3: TGTGCCAGCAGTTACTCTCGGGACAACTCCTACGAGCAGTACTTC.

The table lists this clonotype with a few counts. V is TRBV5-1 and J is TRBJ2-7; D unresolved. The CDR3 has 14 residues. Trimming took off 4 bases at V and 6 bases at J, with 17 bases between the two ends. Germline V gene lookup returns CDR1 SGHRS and CDR2 YFSETQ. Here the CDR3 DNA reads TGCGCCAGCAGCCCCCGGCACCCCCTCCCCGAGCAGTACTTC. Amino acid sequence: CASSPRHPLPEQYF.

The chain is built from TRBV27 and TRBJ2-1; 9 bases match TRBD2. With 7 bases clipped from V and 3 bases from J, the junction kept 4 bases outside the gene matches. The CDR3 consists of 14 residues. The V gene's germline CDR1 is MNHEY and CDR2 SMNVEV (reference sequence). The CDR3 DNA follows: TGTGCCAGCATTAGCGGGGGCCTCTACAATGAGCAGTTCTTC. Translating gives CASISGGLYNEQFF.

Ten or more counts support this clonotype. The chain combines TRBV5-4 with TRBJ1-2; the D gene is possibly TRBD1 (6 bases). This CDR3 region has 13 residues. Trimming stripped 4 bases from V and 4 bases from J, with 11 bases between. The germline gives CDR1 SGHNT, CDR2 YYREEE (reference sequence). CDR3 sequence (DNA): TGTGCCAGCAGCCCCGGGGGGGCCTATGGCTACACCTTC. Translating it yields CASSPGGAYGYTF.

This clonotype was seen at least ten times. The gene calls are TRBV7-2 and TRBJ1-3, with TRBD1 identical over 9 bases. J lost 1 base, V lost 1 base, and 11 bases had no gene match. The CDR3 contains 19 residues. Looked up from germline, CDR1 is SGHTA and CDR2 is FQGNSA. The CDR3 coding sequence is TGTGCCAGCAGCTTAGGTGGGACAGGGTCTTATTCTTCTGGAAACACCATATATTTT. Its translation is CASSLGGTGSYSSGNTIYF.

This clonotype showed up just a few times. The chain links TRBV20-1 to TRBJ2-1, with 9 bases matching TRBD2. CDR1 and CDR2 from the germline V gene are DFQATT and SNEGSKA (reference sequence). V shed 7 bases, J shed 0 bases, and the junction held 13 bases outside the gene matches. The CDR3 contains 17 residues. The DNA of the CDR3 is TGCAGTGGTTTTGCGGGGGGGATCCGGAGCTCCTACAATGAGCAGTTCTTC. This translates into CSGFAGGIRSSYNEQFF.

The gene calls are TRBV13 and TRBJ1-2; no clear D. The CDR3 runs to 14 residues. With 5 bases removed from V and 6 bases from J, the gap between germline ends came to 16 bases. Germline-derived CDR1 and CDR2 are PRHDT and FYEKMQ (reference sequence). The CDR3 nucleotides are TGTGCCAGCAGCCCGCAGGACCGTGCTCATGGCTACACCTTC. This translates into CASSPQDRAHGYTF.